A selection of T cell receptor beta chains follows, all from one sample in a study of T cell responses to AZD1222 COVID-19 vaccine. Clones were sequenced by immunoSEQ multiplex PCR, and TCRdb holds only the in-frame ones, with some missing. Of around 84,000 clones in the sample, 88% were seen once. Sequencing used peripheral blood, obtained on day 0 of MenACWY control vaccination. These receptors were collected from an adult in good health. Both conserved end residues are part of each CDR3. Fields, in order: clone size, CDR3 length, D gene, V gene, J gene, CDR3 protein, CDR3 DNA. A D gene is named only where the DNA matches it firmly. Only some rows state a clone size, as once, few, many or a class for expanded clones.

size: .
length: 15
D: TRBD1
V: TRBV25-1
J: TRBJ2-6
CDR3: CASRDSVSGANVLTF
DNA: TGTGCCAGCCGGGACAGCGTCTCTGGGGCCAACGTCCTGACTTTC

size: .
length: 16
D: .
V: TRBV6-4
J: TRBJ2-7
CDR3: CASSVNDRLEGYEQYF
DNA: TGTGCCAGCAGTGTCAACGACAGGTTGGAAGGCTACGAGCAGTACTTC

size: .
length: 16
D: .
V: TRBV18
J: TRBJ1-2
CDR3: CASSPPAIRSYYGYTF
DNA: TGTGCCAGCTCACCCCCTGCCATCCGCTCTTACTATGGCTACACCTTC

size: .
length: 15
D: TRBD2
V: TRBV5-1
J: TRBJ2-1
CDR3: CASSLELAGGHEQFF
DNA: TGCGCCAGCAGCTTGGAGCTAGCGGGGGGGCATGAGCAGTTCTTC

size: once
length: 14
D: TRBD1
V: TRBV5-1
J: TRBJ1-4
CDR3: CASSPGQGGEKLFF
DNA: TGCGCCAGCAGCCCGGGACAGGGCGGTGAAAAACTGTTTTTT

size: .
length: 13
D: .
V: TRBV5-8
J: TRBJ2-2
CDR3: CASSLRDTGELFF
DNA: TGTGCCAGCAGCTTGCGGGACACCGGGGAGCTGTTTTTT

size: .
length: 16
D: .
V: TRBV5-8
J: TRBJ1-6
CDR3: CASSLVRDIYNSPLHF
DNA: TGTGCCAGCAGCTTGGTCCGGGACATATATAATTCACCCCTCCACTTT

size: .
length: 15
D: TRBD1
V: TRBV6-5
J: TRBJ1-1
CDR3: CATLRGQGWDTEAFF
DNA: TGTGCCACCCTAAGGGGGCAGGGTTGGGACACTGAAGCTTTCTTT

size: .
length: 16
D: .
V: TRBV5-4
J: TRBJ1-6
CDR3: CASSLDRAGKNSPLHF
DNA: TGTGCCAGCAGCTTGGACCGTGCAGGGAAGAATTCACCCCTCCACTTT

size: .
length: 14
D: .
V: TRBV20-1
J: TRBJ1-2
CDR3: CSASPVSVGAGYTF
DNA: TGCAGTGCTAGTCCCGTGTCAGTTGGGGCTGGCTACACCTTC

size: .
length: 20
D: .
V: TRBV9
J: TRBJ1-3
CDR3: CASSVDPRRGPGAGGNTIYF
DNA: TGTGCCAGCAGCGTAGACCCTCGCCGGGGGCCAGGGGCCGGCGGAAACACCATATATTTT

size: .
length: 14
D: TRBD1
V: TRBV2
J: TRBJ2-7
CDR3: CASTQDRGRNEQYF
DNA: TGTGCCAGCACCCAGGACAGGGGGCGGAACGAGCAGTACTTC

size: .
length: 14
D: TRBD1
V: TRBV2
J: TRBJ2-1
CDR3: CASRQGAAEDEQFF
DNA: TGTGCCAGCAGACAGGGGGCGGCCGAAGATGAGCAGTTCTTC

size: .
length: 11
D: .
V: TRBV12-3/TRBV12-4
J: TRBJ2-3
CDR3: CASSFKDTQYF
DNA: TGTGCCAGCAGTTTTAAAGATACGCAGTATTTT

size: .
length: 14
D: .
V: TRBV19
J: TRBJ1-4
CDR3: CASSLPLQNEKLFF
DNA: TGTGCCAGTAGTCTTCCTTTGCAAAATGAAAAACTGTTTTTT

size: .
length: 15
D: TRBD1
V: TRBV7-3
J: TRBJ1-4
CDR3: CASSLLGTANEKLFF
DNA: TGTGCCAGCAGCTTATTGGGGACAGCTAATGAAAAACTGTTTTTT

size: .
length: 14
D: .
V: TRBV7-9
J: TRBJ1-2
CDR3: CASSPTGLGYGYTF
DNA: TGTGCCAGCAGCCCCACAGGGTTGGGCTATGGCTACACCTTC

size: .
length: 15
D: .
V: TRBV19
J: TRBJ1-4
CDR3: CASSKPPGSDEKLFF
DNA: TGTGCCAGTAGTAAACCACCGGGTTCGGATGAAAAACTGTTTTTT

size: few
length: 15
D: .
V: TRBV10-3
J: TRBJ1-6
CDR3: CAISESTTENSPLHF
DNA: TGTGCCATCAGTGAGTCGACGACAGAAAATTCACCCCTCCACTTT

size: .
length: 17
D: TRBD1
V: TRBV5-1
J: TRBJ1-1
CDR3: CASSPEIDRGWGTEAFF
DNA: TGCGCCAGCAGCCCGGAAATAGACAGGGGCTGGGGAACTGAAGCTTTCTTT

size: .
length: 14
D: .
V: TRBV7-2
J: TRBJ2-7
CDR3: CASSWAPGVYEQYF
DNA: TGTGCCAGCAGCTGGGCGCCGGGGGTTTACGAGCAGTACTTC

size: .
length: 14
D: TRBD1
V: TRBV6-5
J: TRBJ1-2
CDR3: CASIAGTGYSGYTF
DNA: TGTGCCAGCATAGCGGGGACAGGGTATTCCGGCTACACCTTC

size: .
length: 15
D: .
V: TRBV5-8
J: TRBJ2-2
CDR3: CASSLEGQNTGELFF
DNA: TGTGCCAGCAGCTTGGAAGGGCAGAACACCGGGGAGCTGTTTTTT

size: .
length: 11
D: .
V: TRBV20-1
J: TRBJ2-7
CDR3: CSARAGDRQYF
DNA: TGCAGTGCTCGTGCGGGCGACAGGCAGTACTTC

size: .
length: 16
D: .
V: TRBV4-2
J: TRBJ1-6
CDR3: CASSQDNRVSGSPLHF
DNA: TGTGCCAGCAGCCAAGATAATAGGGTATCGGGTTCACCCCTCCACTTT

size: .
length: 15
D: .
V: TRBV7-8
J: TRBJ2-2
CDR3: CASEGGPANTGELFF
DNA: TGTGCCAGCGAGGGGGGGCCCGCGAACACCGGGGAGCTGTTTTTT

size: .
length: 14
D: .
V: TRBV11-2
J: TRBJ1-2
CDR3: CASSLGGDNYGYTF
DNA: TGTGCCAGCAGCTTGGGGGGGGACAATTATGGCTACACCTTC

size: .
length: 15
D: TRBD1
V: TRBV4-2
J: TRBJ2-7
CDR3: CASSQAGTDSYEQYF
DNA: TGTGCCAGCAGCCAAGCCGGGACAGACTCCTACGAGCAGTACTTC

size: .
length: 13
D: .
V: TRBV5-1
J: TRBJ1-6
CDR3: CASSEGYNSPLHF
DNA: TGCGCCAGCAGTGAAGGGTATAATTCACCCCTCCACTTT

size: .
length: 17
D: .
V: TRBV12-1
J: TRBJ2-5
CDR3: CASTRLAGGLTQETQYF
DNA: TGTGCCAGCACCCGACTAGCGGGGGGACTAACCCAAGAGACCCAGTACTTC

size: once
length: 17
D: .
V: TRBV6-1
J: TRBJ1-4
CDR3: CASSELRGAATNEKLFF
DNA: TGTGCCAGCAGTGAGTTGCGGGGGGCCGCAACTAATGAAAAACTGTTTTTT

size: .
length: 15
D: .
V: TRBV6-4
J: TRBJ1-6
CDR3: CASRTRPDFDSPLHF
DNA: TGTGCCAGCAGGACTAGGCCAGATTTTGATTCACCCCTCCACTTT

size: .
length: 17
D: .
V: TRBV9
J: TRBJ2-1
CDR3: CASSVSGTVSSYNEQFF
DNA: TGTGCCAGCAGCGTATCAGGGACTGTAAGCTCCTACAATGAGCAGTTCTTC

size: few
length: 15
D: .
V: TRBV5-1
J: TRBJ2-1
CDR3: CASSLERVSNNEQFF
DNA: TGCGCCAGCAGCTTGGAACGGGTTTCGAACAATGAGCAGTTCTTC

size: .
length: 17
D: .
V: TRBV19
J: TRBJ1-2
CDR3: CASSIDYQTGKNYGYTF
DNA: TGTGCCAGTAGTATAGATTATCAGACAGGAAAGAACTATGGCTACACCTTC

size: .
length: 14
D: .
V: TRBV28
J: TRBJ1-2
CDR3: CASSLPPENYGYTF
DNA: TGTGCCAGCAGTCTACCCCCGGAGAACTATGGCTACACCTTC

size: .
length: 14
D: .
V: TRBV5-1
J: TRBJ2-1
CDR3: CASSEFSSYNEQFF
DNA: TGCGCCAGCAGCGAGTTTAGCTCCTACAATGAGCAGTTCTTC

size: .
length: 14
D: TRBD1
V: TRBV7-9
J: TRBJ1-1
CDR3: CASSPGTENTEAFF
DNA: TGTGCCAGCAGTCCCGGGACAGAGAACACTGAAGCTTTCTTT

size: .
length: 16
D: .
V: TRBV7-2
J: TRBJ1-2
CDR3: CASSLGRRGSLYGYTF
DNA: TGTGCCAGCAGCTTGGGGCGGCGCGGCTCTTTATATGGCTACACCTTC

size: .
length: 16
D: TRBD2
V: TRBV11-1
J: TRBJ2-2
CDR3: CASSLMSGGTVGELFF
DNA: TGTGCCAGCAGCTTAATGAGCGGGGGGACGGTCGGGGAGCTGTTTTTT

size: .
length: 15
D: .
V: TRBV19
J: TRBJ1-5
CDR3: CASSIRQAADQPQHF
DNA: TGTGCCAGTAGTATCAGGCAGGCGGCTGATCAGCCCCAGCATTTT